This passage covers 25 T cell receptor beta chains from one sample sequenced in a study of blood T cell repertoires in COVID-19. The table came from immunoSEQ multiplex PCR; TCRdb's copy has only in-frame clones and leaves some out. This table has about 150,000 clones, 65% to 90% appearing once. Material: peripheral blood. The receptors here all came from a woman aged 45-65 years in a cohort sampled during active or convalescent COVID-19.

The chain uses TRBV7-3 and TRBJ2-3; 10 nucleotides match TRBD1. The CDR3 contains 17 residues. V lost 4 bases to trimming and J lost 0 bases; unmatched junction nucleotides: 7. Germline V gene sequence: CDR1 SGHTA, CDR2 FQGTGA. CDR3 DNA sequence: TGTGCCAGCAGCTGGGACAGGGGACGGTCTAGCACAGATACGCAGTATTTT. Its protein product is CASSWDRGRSSTDTQYF. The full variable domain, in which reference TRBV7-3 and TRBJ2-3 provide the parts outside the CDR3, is GAGVSQTPSNKVTEKGKYVELRCDPISGHTALYWYRQSLGQGPEFLIYFQGTGAADDSGLPNDRFFAVRPEGSVSTLKIQRTERGDSAVYLCASSWDRGRSSTDTQYFGPGTRLTVL.

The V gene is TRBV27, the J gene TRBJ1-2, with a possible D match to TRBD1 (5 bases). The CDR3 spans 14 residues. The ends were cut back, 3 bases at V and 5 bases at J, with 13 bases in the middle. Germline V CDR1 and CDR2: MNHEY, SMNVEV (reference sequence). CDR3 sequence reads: CASSFSGKLYGYTF. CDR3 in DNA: TGTGCCAGCAGTTTTTCAGGGAAGCTTTATGGCTACACCTTC.

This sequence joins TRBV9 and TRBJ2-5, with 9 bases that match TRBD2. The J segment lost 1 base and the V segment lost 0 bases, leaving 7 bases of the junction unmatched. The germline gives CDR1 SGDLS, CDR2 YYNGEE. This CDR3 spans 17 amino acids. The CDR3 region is CASSVGGLAGFQETQYF. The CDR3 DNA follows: TGTGCCAGCAGCGTAGGGGGGCTAGCGGGGTTCCAAGAGACCCAGTACTTC.

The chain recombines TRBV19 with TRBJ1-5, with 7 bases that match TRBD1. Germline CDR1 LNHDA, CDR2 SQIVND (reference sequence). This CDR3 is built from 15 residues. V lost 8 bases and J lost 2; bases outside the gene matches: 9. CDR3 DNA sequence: TGTGCCAGTTCTAAGGGACAGATCCGCAATCAGCCCCAGCATTTT. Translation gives CASSKGQIRNQPQHF.

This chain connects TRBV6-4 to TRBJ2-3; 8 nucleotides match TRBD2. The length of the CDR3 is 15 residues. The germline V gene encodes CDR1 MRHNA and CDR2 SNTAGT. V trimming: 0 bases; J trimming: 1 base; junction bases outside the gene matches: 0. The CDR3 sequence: CASSDSSGGTDTQYF. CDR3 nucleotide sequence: TGTGCCAGCAGTGACTCTAGCGGGGGCACAGATACGCAGTATTTT.

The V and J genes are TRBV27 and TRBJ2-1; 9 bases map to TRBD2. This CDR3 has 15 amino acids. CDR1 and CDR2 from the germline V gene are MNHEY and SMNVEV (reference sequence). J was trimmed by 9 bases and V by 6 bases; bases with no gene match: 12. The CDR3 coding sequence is TGTGCCAGCAGCGAGAGAGCGGGGGGTGCTGGTGAGCAGTTCTTC. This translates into CASSERAGGAGEQFF.

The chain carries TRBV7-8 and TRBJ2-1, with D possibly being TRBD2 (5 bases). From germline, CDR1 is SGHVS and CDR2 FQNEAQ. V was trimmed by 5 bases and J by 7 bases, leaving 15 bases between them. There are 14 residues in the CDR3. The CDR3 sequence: CASSLMTGMNEQFF. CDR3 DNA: TGTGCCAGCAGCCTTATGACGGGGATGAATGAGCAGTTCTTC.

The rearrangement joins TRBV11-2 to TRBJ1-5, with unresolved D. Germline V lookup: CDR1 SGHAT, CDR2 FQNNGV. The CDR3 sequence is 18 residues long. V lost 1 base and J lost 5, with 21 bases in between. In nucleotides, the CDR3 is TGTGCCAGCAGCTTAGGTTCGGGTGGTGGGAGCGCGGATCAGCCCCAGCATTTT. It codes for CASSLGSGGGSADQPQHF.

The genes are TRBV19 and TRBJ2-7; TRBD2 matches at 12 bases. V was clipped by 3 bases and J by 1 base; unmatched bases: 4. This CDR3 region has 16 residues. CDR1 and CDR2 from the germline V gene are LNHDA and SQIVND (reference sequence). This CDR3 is CASSISSGGVSYEQYF. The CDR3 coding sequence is TGTGCCAGTAGTATCTCTAGCGGGGGGGTTTCCTACGAGCAGTACTTC.

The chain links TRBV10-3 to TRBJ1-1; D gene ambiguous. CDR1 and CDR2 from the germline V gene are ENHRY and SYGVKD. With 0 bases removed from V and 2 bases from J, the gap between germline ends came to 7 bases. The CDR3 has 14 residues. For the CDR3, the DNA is TGTGCCATCAGTGAGTCCGATCTAAACACTGAAGCTTTCTTT. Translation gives CAISESDLNTEAFF.

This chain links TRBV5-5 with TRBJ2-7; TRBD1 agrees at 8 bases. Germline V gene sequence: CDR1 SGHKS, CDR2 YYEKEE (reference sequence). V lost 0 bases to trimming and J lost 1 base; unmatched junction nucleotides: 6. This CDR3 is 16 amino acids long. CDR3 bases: TGTGCCAGCAGCTTGGGCGGGACAGGATTATCCTACGAGCAGTACTTC. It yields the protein CASSLGGTGLSYEQYF.

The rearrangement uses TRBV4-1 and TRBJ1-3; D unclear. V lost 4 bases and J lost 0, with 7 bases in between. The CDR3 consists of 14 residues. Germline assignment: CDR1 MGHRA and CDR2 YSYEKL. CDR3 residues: CASSRTGSGNTIYF. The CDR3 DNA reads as TGCGCCAGCAGCCGCACTGGCTCTGGAAACACCATATATTTT.

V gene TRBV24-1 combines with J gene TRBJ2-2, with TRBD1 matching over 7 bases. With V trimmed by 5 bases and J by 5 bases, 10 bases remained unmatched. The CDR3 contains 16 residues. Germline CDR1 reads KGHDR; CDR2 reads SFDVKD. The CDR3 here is CATSATGATGTGELFF. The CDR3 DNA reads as TGTGCCACCAGTGCCACAGGGGCGACCGGTACCGGGGAGCTGTTTTTT.

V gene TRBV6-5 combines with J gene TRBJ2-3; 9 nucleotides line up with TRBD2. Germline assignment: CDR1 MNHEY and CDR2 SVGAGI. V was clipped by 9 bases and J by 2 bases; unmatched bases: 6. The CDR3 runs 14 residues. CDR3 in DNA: TGTGCCAGTAAGCGGGGGGCGATCACAGATACGCAGTATTTT. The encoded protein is CASKRGAITDTQYF.

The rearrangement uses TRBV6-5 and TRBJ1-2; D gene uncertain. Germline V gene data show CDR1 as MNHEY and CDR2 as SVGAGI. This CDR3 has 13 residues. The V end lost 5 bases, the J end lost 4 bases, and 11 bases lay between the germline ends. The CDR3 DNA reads TGTGCCAGCAGTATGCGGGAGGGCTATGGCTACACCTTC. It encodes CASSMREGYGYTF.

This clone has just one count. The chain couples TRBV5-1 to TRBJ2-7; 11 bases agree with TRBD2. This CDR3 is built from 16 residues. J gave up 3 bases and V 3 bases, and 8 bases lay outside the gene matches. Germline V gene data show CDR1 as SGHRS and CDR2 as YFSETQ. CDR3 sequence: CASSYPGTSGDYEQYF. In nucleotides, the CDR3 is TGCGCCAGCAGCTATCCCGGGACTAGCGGAGACTACGAGCAGTACTTC.

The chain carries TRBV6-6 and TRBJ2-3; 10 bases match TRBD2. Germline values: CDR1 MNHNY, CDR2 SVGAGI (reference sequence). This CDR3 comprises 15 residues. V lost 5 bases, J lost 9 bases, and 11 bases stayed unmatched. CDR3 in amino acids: CASSRGVQRGGTQYF. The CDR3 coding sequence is TGTGCCAGCAGTAGGGGCGTCCAGCGGGGGGGGACGCAGTATTTT.

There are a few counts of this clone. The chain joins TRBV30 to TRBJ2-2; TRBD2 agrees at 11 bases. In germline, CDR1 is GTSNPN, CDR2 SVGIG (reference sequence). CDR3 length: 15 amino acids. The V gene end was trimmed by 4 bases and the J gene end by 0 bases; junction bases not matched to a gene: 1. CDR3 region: CAWKLAGANTGELFF. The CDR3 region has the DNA TGTGCCTGGAAACTAGCGGGGGCGAACACCGGGGAGCTGTTTTTT. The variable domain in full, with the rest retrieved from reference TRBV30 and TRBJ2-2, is SQTIHQWPATLVQPVGSPLSLECTVEGTSNPNLYWYRQAAGRGLQLLFYSVGIGQISSEVPQNLSASRPQDRQFILSSKKLLLSDSGFYLCAWKLAGANTGELFFGEGSRLTVL.

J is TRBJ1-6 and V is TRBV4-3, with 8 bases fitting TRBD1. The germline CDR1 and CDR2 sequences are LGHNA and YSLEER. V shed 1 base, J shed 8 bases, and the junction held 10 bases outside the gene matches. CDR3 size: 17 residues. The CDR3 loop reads CASSQGNTGGGDSPLHF. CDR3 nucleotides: TGCGCCAGCAGCCAAGGAAACACAGGGGGAGGGGATTCACCCCTCCACTTT.

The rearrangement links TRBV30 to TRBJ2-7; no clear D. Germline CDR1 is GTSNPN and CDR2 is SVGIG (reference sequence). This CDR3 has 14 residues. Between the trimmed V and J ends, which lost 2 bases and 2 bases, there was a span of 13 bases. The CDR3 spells CAWSSTRDTYEQYF. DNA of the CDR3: TGTGCCTGGAGTTCCACCCGAGACACCTACGAGCAGTACTTC.

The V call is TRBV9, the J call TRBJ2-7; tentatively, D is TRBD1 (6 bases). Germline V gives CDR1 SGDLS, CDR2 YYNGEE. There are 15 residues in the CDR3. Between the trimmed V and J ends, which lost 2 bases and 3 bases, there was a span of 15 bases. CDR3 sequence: CASSVQDSGYYEQYF. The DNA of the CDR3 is TGTGCCAGCAGCGTCCAGGACAGCGGATACTACGAGCAGTACTTC.

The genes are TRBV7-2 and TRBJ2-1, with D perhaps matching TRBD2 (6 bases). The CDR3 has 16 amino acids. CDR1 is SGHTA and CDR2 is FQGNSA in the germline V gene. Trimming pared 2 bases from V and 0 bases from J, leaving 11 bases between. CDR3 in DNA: TGTGCCAGCAGCTTATACCCGGAGGGCTCCTACAATGAGCAGTTCTTC. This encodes CASSLYPEGSYNEQFF.

The chain's CDR3 is CASTFGAGYNSPLHF. The CDR3 DNA follows: TGTGCCAGCACCTTTGGGGCGGGGTATAATTCACCCCTCCACTTT. The chain links TRBV25-1 to TRBJ1-6; TRBD1 is a possible D gene (5 bases). The CDR3 runs 15 residues. Trimming took off 7 bases at V and 4 bases at J, with 14 bases between the two ends. Germline assignment: CDR1 MGHDK and CDR2 SYGVNS.

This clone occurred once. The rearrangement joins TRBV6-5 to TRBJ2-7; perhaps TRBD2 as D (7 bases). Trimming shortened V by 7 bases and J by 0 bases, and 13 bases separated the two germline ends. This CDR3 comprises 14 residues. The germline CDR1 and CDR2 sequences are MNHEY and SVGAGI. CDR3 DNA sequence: TGTGCCAGCATAAGGGGGGGTGGCTCCTACGAGCAGTACTTC. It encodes CASIRGGGSYEQYF.

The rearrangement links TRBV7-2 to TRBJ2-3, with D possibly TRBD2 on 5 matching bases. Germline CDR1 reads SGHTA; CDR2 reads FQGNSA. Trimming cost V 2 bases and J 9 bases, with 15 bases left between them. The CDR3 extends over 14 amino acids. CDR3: CASSLWLEGGTQYF. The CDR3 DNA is TGTGCCAGCAGCTTATGGCTAGAAGGAGGCACGCAGTATTTT.